These T cell receptor beta chains were read from a single sample in a study of T cells in Graves' hyperthyroidism and ophthalmopathy. TCRdb reprocessed the multiplex PCR reads with MiXCR, giving one entry per CDR3 protein. The sample has approximately 740,000 distinct CDR3 sequences; around 15% are singletons. The sequenced sample was blood. The receptor set was obtained from a woman younger than 35 with Graves' hyperthyroidism. Both conserved end residues are part of each CDR3. A D gene is named only where the DNA matches it firmly.

J gene: TRBJ2-7
V gene: TRBV28
D gene: TRBD2
CDR3 protein: CASSPPPLAGDGYEQYF

J gene: TRBJ2-7
V gene: TRBV30
D gene: NA
CDR3 protein: CAWSMWANREFPYEQYF

J gene: TRBJ1-2
V gene: TRBV20-1
D gene: NA
CDR3 protein: CSAREVAGHLSNYGYTF

J gene: TRBJ1-5
V gene: TRBV29-1
D gene: NA
CDR3 protein: CSVEGGTNQPQHF

J gene: TRBJ1-5
V gene: TRBV2
D gene: TRBD1
CDR3 protein: CASSGDRLSNQPQHF

J gene: TRBJ2-3
V gene: TRBV15
D gene: NA
CDR3 protein: CATSKMTLSGARTDTQYF

J gene: TRBJ2-7
V gene: TRBV18
D gene: TRBD2
CDR3 protein: CASSPGLASTYEQYF

J gene: TRBJ1-5
V gene: TRBV5-5
D gene: TRBD1
CDR3 protein: CASSLEYSGQLMGQPQHF

J gene: TRBJ2-2
V gene: TRBV2
D gene: NA
CDR3 protein: CASSEEGGALTGELFF

J gene: TRBJ2-5
V gene: TRBV20-1
D gene: NA
CDR3 protein: CSASISAPSTQYF

J gene: TRBJ2-7
V gene: TRBV7-2
D gene: TRBD2
CDR3 protein: CASSKRMGFGDYPYEQYF

J gene: TRBJ2-1
V gene: TRBV5-1
D gene: TRBD1
CDR3 protein: CASSLQGEPSYNEQFF